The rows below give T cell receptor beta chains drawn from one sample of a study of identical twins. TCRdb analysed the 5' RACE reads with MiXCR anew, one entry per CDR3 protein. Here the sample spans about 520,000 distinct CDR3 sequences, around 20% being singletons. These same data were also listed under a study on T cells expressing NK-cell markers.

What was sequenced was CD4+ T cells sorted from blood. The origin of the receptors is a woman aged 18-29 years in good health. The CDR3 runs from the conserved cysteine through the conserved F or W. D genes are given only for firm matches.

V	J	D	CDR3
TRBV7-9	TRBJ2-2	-	CASSLKGGITGELFF
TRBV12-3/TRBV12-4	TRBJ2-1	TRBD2	CASSSTSPPHNEQFF
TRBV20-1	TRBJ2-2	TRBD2	CSASRRGGPGELFF
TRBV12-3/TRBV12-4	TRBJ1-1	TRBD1	CASSFRATGGSEAFF
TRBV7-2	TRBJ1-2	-	CASSLPGYYGYTF
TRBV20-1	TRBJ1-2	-	CSAGGWAEGYTF
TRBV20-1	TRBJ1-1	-	CSASREVTEAFF
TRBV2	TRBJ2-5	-	CASSDRGRATQYF
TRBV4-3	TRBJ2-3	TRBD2	CASSQDGMSGRASDTQYF
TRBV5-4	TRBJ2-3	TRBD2	CASSLPSGYTDTQYF
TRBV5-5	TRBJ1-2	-	CASSLRQGEVYGYTF
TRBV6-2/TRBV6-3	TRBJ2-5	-	CASSYSPGKRETQYF
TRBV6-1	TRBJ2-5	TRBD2	CASRRTSGRAQETQYF
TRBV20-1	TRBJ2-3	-	CSARELASGRTDTQYF
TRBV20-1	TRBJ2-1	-	CSASDRVGEQFF
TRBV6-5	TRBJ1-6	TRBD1	CASSYENRGGNSPLHF
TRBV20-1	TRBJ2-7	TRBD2	CSALIAGGSYEQYF
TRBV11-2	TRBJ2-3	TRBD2	CASSSSGVQYF
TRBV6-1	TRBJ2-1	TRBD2	CASSWTSGGSSSYNEQFF
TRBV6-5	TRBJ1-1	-	CASSSNPGQMNTEAFF
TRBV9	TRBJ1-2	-	CASSVSPGGTNYGYTF
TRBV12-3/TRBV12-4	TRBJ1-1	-	CASSLTGSIEAFF
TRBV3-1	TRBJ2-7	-	CASSQAGTGTYEQYF
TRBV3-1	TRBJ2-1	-	CASSPIGFYNEQFF
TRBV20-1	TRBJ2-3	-	CSARVPRGEVFFTDTQYF
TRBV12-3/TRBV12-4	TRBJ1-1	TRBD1	CASSSRQGNTEAFF
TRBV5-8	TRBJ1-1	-	CASSLLGRNTEAFF
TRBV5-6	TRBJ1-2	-	CASRHGTFNYGYTF
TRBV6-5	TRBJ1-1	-	CASSYTPYGGEAFF
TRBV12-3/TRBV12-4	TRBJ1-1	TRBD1	CASRGTVSDTEAFF
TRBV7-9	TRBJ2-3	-	CASSLTLPRDTQYF
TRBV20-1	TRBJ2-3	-	CSASQRRSTDTQYF
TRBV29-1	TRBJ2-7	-	CSVRGAAYEQYF
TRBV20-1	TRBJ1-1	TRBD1	CSARDDRDGTEAFF
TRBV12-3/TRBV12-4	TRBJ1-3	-	CASSLGGQGTNTIYF
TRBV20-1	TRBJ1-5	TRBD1	CSARGTGTPGQPQHF
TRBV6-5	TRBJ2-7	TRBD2	CASSYSAGGSYEQYF
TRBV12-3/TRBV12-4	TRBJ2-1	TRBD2	CASIPGGRAYNEQFF
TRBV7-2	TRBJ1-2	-	CASRRGGPANYGYTF
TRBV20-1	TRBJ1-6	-	CSASRGAGSPLHF
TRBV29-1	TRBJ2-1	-	CSVEDLKYNEQFF
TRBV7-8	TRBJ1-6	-	CASSLHSPLHF
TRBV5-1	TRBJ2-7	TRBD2	CASSPGTSGDEQYF
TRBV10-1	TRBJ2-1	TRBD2	CASGAKRELDEQFF
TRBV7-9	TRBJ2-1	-	CASSLRIGTYNEQFF
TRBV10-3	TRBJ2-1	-	CAISEGASRSEQFF
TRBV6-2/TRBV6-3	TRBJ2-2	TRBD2	CASTSHRGRRGTGELFF
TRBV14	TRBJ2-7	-	CASSRRAGSSYEQYF
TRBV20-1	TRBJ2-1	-	CSTGRPKISPYNEQFF
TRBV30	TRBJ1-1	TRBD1	CAWSPDRGYTEAFF
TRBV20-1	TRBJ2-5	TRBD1	CSATRQGVGLWETQYF
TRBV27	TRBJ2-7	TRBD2	CASSPRLAGGRDEQYF
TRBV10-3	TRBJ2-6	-	CAIGTTLSGANVLTF
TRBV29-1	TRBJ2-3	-	CSVEMLGAVSDTQYF